The present T cell receptor (beta chain) was sequenced within a study of OX40 agonist ivuxolimab in advanced cancers. Study overall: Ivuxolimab, an agonist antibody against OX40 (CD134), was given to patients.

Study observations and caveats: Among the least clonally expanded were partial responders at 0.1-3.0 mg/kg. Clonal expansion by week 6 occurred in CD4+ and CD8+ blood T cells (at 0.1 to 3.0 mg/kg). In the expanded peripheral T cells, antigen specificity was never determined.

Concerning this clone: Its antigen is undetermined.

The CDR3 extends over 12 amino acids. With V trimmed by 5 bases and J by 10 bases, 1 base remained unmatched. Germline V CDR1 and CDR2: SGHTA, FQGTGA. Sequencing used immunoSEQ multiplex PCR; TCRdb keeps in-frame clones, though not all of them. This table holds tens of thousands of clones, about nine tenths found once. The sequence came from an adult with an advanced solid tumor such as melanoma, head and neck, liver or kidney cancer. Sequences were derived from CD4+ or CD8+ T cells sorted from blood, sampled in a trial of the OX40 agonist ivuxolimab. The J gene is TRBJ2-1, the V gene TRBV7-3; 11 nucleotides align to TRBD2. In DNA, the CDR3 is TGTGCCAGCAGCCCTAGCGGGAGGGAGCAGTTCTTC. Translation: CASSPSGREQFF.